Described below is a single T cell receptor (beta chain) sequence and its context. Its target is unknown. V dropped 7 bases and J dropped 3; count of bases not matched to a gene: 8. Looked up from germline, CDR1 is SGHRS and CDR2 is YFSETQ. The CDR3 loop spans 14 amino acids. This sample was included in a study of cytomegalovirus exposure and HLA in healthy donors. Whole-study results and caveats: Among TCR beta chains, those listed as cytomegalovirus-associated numbered under 200. In vitro assays verified that three CMV-associated chains recognized CMV antigens specifically. One later analysis reportedly identified an Asian-associated ancestry cluster that showed fewer N-insertions than the approximately 700-donor mean.

13 Jbeta primers and 60 Vbeta primers were used for the PCR. The protocol was immunoSEQ multiplex PCR, while the TCRdb copy is restricted to in-frame clones and leaves out a portion. The sample has under 150,000 clones, roughly 73% seen once. The chain recombines TRBV5-1 with TRBJ2-3; 7 nucleotides match TRBD1. Specimen: PBMCs. The receptor's source is a male donor in good health and CMV-seronegative. CDR3 bases: TGCGCCAGCGGACGACAGGGTGAAACAGATACGCAGTATTTT. This codes for CASGRQGETDTQYF.